This entry lists 31 T cell receptor beta chains sequenced from one sample in a study of cytomegalovirus exposure and HLA in healthy donors. With 60 Vbeta and 13 Jbeta primers, the PCR was carried out. TCRdb's copy holds only in-frame clones and misses some; the assay was immunoSEQ multiplex PCR. Among under 150,000 clones listed, 70% to 80% were seen once. Source material: PBMCs. These receptors originate from a woman between 35 and 50 years old in good health and CMV-seropositive.

This clone came up a few times. The rearrangement links TRBV6-4 to TRBJ1-1; possible D gene TRBD1, 6 bases. The CDR3 length is 16 residues. V lost 6 bases and J lost 0, with 17 bases in between. Germline values: CDR1 MRHNA, CDR2 SNTAGT. The CDR3 loop is CASRRQAPLMNTEAFF. In DNA form, the CDR3 reads TGTGCCAGCAGAAGACAGGCCCCGCTCATGAACACTGAAGCTTTCTTT.

The V call is TRBV30, the J call TRBJ1-4; a possible D gene is TRBD1 (6 bases). The length of the CDR3 is 17 residues. CDR1 GTSNPN and CDR2 SVGIG come from the germline V gene (reference sequence). Trimming stripped 7 bases from V and 0 bases from J, with 21 bases between. CDR3 DNA: TGTGCCTTGCGCCGGGGGGGGCAAGGAGCAACTAATGAAAAACTGTTTTTT. Encoded protein: CALRRGGQGATNEKLFF.

The chain couples TRBV6-6 to TRBJ2-1, with 11 bases that match TRBD2. The length of the CDR3 is 13 residues. The V gene's germline CDR1 is MNHNY and CDR2 SVGAGI (reference sequence). Trimming took 7 bases from V and 5 from J; bases not matched to a gene: 1. The CDR3 nucleotides read TGTGCCAGCAAACTAGCGGGAGACAATGAGCAGTTCTTC. Translated, it gives CASKLAGDNEQFF.

This chain connects TRBV6-5 to TRBJ1-1; D unresolved. This CDR3 has 11 residues. Trimming removed 6 bases at V and 1 base at J, with 3 bases between. Germline CDR1 reads MNHEY; CDR2 reads SVGAGI. CDR3 DNA: TGTGCCAGCAGCGGGAACACTGAAGCTTTCTTT. This translates into CASSGNTEAFF.

In its sample, this clone was seen once. This sample includes further DNA sequences coding for the same CDR3. This chain uses TRBV18 with TRBJ1-1; 7 nucleotides agree with TRBD1. After removal of 3 bases from V and 1 base from J, the junction contained 2 bases not matched to a gene. Germline lookup yields CDR1 KGHSH and CDR2 LQKENI. The CDR3 consists of 14 residues. The CDR3 DNA follows: TGTGCCAGCTCACCCACAGGGGAGAACACTGAAGCTTTCTTT. Translation: CASSPTGENTEAFF.

The genes are TRBV9 and TRBJ2-5; 7 nucleotides agree with TRBD1. The CDR3 is 15 amino acids. Germline trimming cut 4 bases from V and 1 base from J; bases unmatched to any gene: 7. CDR1 is SGDLS, CDR2 YYNGEE, per germline. The CDR3 reads CASSFLQGFQETQYF. Written as DNA, the CDR3 is TGTGCCAGCAGCTTTTTACAGGGGTTCCAAGAGACCCAGTACTTC.

V and J are TRBV7-9 and TRBJ1-1, with TRBD1 matching over 9 bases. CDR3 length: 14 amino acids. V lost 7 bases and J lost 4; bases outside the gene matches: 7. Germline V gives CDR1 SEHNR, CDR2 FQNEAQ (reference sequence). Written as DNA, the CDR3 is TGTGCCAGCAATCTACAGGGGGCGGCCACTGAAGCTTTCTTT. Protein product: CASNLQGAATEAFF.

J is TRBJ2-5 and V is TRBV7-9; D is unresolved. This CDR3 has 14 amino acids. Germline lookup yields CDR1 SEHNR and CDR2 FQNEAQ (reference sequence). Trimming shortened V by 3 bases and J by 5 bases, and 13 bases separated the two germline ends. The CDR3 DNA reads TGTGCCAGCAGCTTCCCTCGTCCTCAGGAGACCCAGTACTTC. It specifies CASSFPRPQETQYF.

This sequence joins TRBV2 and TRBJ2-1; D gene uncertain. Germline lookup yields CDR1 SNHLY and CDR2 FYNNEI. This CDR3 comprises 11 residues. V was trimmed by 6 bases and J by 5 bases, leaving 5 bases between them. This chain's CDR3 is CASSYHNEQFF. The CDR3 DNA sequence: TGTGCCAGCAGCTACCACAATGAGCAGTTCTTC.

The chain joins TRBV7-3 to TRBJ1-6, with 7 bases lining up with TRBD1. From germline, CDR1 is SGHTA and CDR2 FQGTGA. The V and J ends lost 5 bases and 1 base, in that order; junction bases with no gene match: 17. This CDR3 contains 20 residues. In nucleotides, the CDR3 is TGTGCCAGCAGCGCCCTCCGGGACAGTTATGCCGGGTCCTATAATTCACCCCTCCACTTT. Its translation: CASSALRDSYAGSYNSPLHF.

This chain connects TRBV5-1 to TRBJ2-3; 10 bases align to TRBD2. J was trimmed by 6 bases and V by 0 bases; bases with no gene match: 4. The CDR3 has 15 residues. Germline V gene lookup returns CDR1 SGHRS and CDR2 YFSETQ. CDR3 nucleotides: TGCGCCAGCAGCTTGGGTAGCGGGGGGCAGGATACGCAGTATTTT. Translation: CASSLGSGGQDTQYF.

The chain has TRBV7-9 and TRBJ2-2; tentative D call: TRBD1 (7 bases). The CDR3 is made up of 14 amino acids. From germline, CDR1 is SEHNR and CDR2 FQNEAQ (reference sequence). V was cut by 6 bases and J by 5 bases, with 13 bases left in between. The CDR3 nucleotides are TGTGCCAGCAGGTACAGGGGAGGAACCGGGGAGCTGTTTTTT. Amino acids: CASRYRGGTGELFF.

V is TRBV15 and J is TRBJ2-7; the D gene is possibly TRBD2 (6 bases). The germline V gene has CDR1 LNHNV and CDR2 YYDKDF (reference sequence). This CDR3 has 13 residues. Trimming took off 3 bases at V and 5 bases at J, with 11 bases between the two ends. Here the CDR3 reads CATSRTSVDEQYF. The CDR3 DNA reads TGTGCCACCAGCAGGACTAGTGTCGACGAGCAGTACTTC.

J is TRBJ2-1 and V is TRBV5-1; TRBD2 aligns across 7 bases. The V gene's germline CDR1 is SGHRS and CDR2 YFSETQ. V lost 4 bases and J lost 7; bases outside the gene matches: 8. The CDR3 is made up of 14 amino acids. The CDR3 spells CASSPRGEGNEQFF. The CDR3 coding sequence is TGCGCCAGCAGCCCCCGCGGGGAGGGGAATGAGCAGTTCTTC.

CDR3 DNA sequence: TGTGCCAGCAGGGGAGCGGCGGGAGGCACTGAAGCTTTCTTT. It is translated as CASRGAAGGTEAFF. V usage is TRBV7-9 and J usage is TRBJ1-1; D gene unclear. Germline V CDR1 and CDR2: SEHNR, FQNEAQ (reference sequence). This CDR3 comprises 14 residues. Trimming left V 6 bases short and J 4 bases short, with 15 bases between.

The chain recombines TRBV19 with TRBJ2-3; TRBD2 agrees at 10 bases. The CDR3 extends over 15 amino acids. Germline loops: CDR1 LNHDA, CDR2 SQIVND (reference sequence). V trimming: 4 bases; J trimming: 1 base; junction bases outside the gene matches: 2. CDR3 bases: TGTGCCAGTAGTACCACTAGCGGGGGCACAGATACGCAGTATTTT. It codes for CASSTTSGGTDTQYF.

The V gene is TRBV15, the J gene TRBJ2-5; TRBD1 agrees at 7 bases. Per germline, CDR1 LNHNV and CDR2 YYDKDF (reference sequence). The J segment lost 5 bases and the V segment lost 4 bases, leaving 4 bases of the junction unmatched. CDR3 length equals 13 residues. This chain's CDR3 is CATSIRQGETQYF. In DNA form, the CDR3 reads TGTGCCACCAGCATCAGACAGGGTGAGACCCAGTACTTC.

The V call is TRBV5-1, the J call TRBJ2-1, with 9 bases lining up with TRBD2. CDR3 length: 17 residues. Germline V gene data show CDR1 as SGHRS and CDR2 as YFSETQ. Trimming took 1 base from V and 0 from J; bases not matched to a gene: 5. CDR3 DNA: TGCGCCAGCAGCTTGAATGTAGCGGGGGCCTCCTACAATGAGCAGTTCTTC. This codes for CASSLNVAGASYNEQFF.

Only a few counts were recorded for this clone. The chain combines TRBV11-2 with TRBJ2-7; D possibly corresponds to TRBD1 (5 bases). In germline, CDR1 is SGHAT, CDR2 FQNNGV. V was trimmed by 3 bases and J by 0 bases, leaving 9 bases between them. This CDR3 contains 14 residues. The CDR3 reads CASSLDTLSYEQYF. The DNA for the CDR3 is TGTGCCAGCAGCTTGGACACACTCTCCTACGAGCAGTACTTC.

CDR3 coding DNA: TGTGCCAGCAGTTACGGGACACTGAACTATGGCTACACCTTC. Encoded protein: CASSYGTLNYGYTF. The chain carries TRBV6-6 and TRBJ1-2; possibly TRBD1 for D (6 bases). The CDR3 is 14 residues long. Trimming pared 2 bases from V and 2 bases from J, leaving 9 bases between. Germline V gene data show CDR1 as MNHNY and CDR2 as SVGAGI (reference sequence).

Only one count was recorded for this clone. The chain has TRBV20-1 and TRBJ1-2, with D possibly matching TRBD1 (5 bases). The CDR3 totals 11 residues. Between the trimmed V and J ends, which lost 3 bases and 8 bases, there was a span of 10 bases. CDR1 DFQATT and CDR2 SNEGSKA come from the germline V gene (reference sequence). In DNA, the CDR3 is TGCAGTGCTAGTCCAGGGCAGGGCTACACCTTC. Encoded protein: CSASPGQGYTF.

In the case of this clone: The CDR3 carries no conserved terminal phenylalanine or tryptophan, so it likely arises from a read error. This chain uses TRBV15 with TRBJ1-2; D perhaps matches TRBD1 (5 bases). V was trimmed by 1 base and J by 5 bases, leaving 11 bases between them. The CDR3 has 14 amino acids. Germline V gene sequence: CDR1 LNHNV, CDR2 YYDKDF (reference sequence). CDR3 residues: CATSRGGVGYGYTL. In DNA, the CDR3 is TGTGCCACCAGCAGAGGGGGGGTAGGGTATGGCTACACCCTC.

V is TRBV5-1 and J is TRBJ2-1; 7 bases line up with TRBD2. The CDR3 loop spans 15 amino acids. With V trimmed by 0 bases and J by 4 bases, 4 bases remained unmatched. Germline CDR1 SGHRS, CDR2 YFSETQ. This CDR3 reads CASSLVASGYNEQFF. The CDR3 nucleotides are TGCGCCAGCAGCTTGGTGGCTAGCGGTTACAATGAGCAGTTCTTC.

There are many counts of this clone. This rearrangement joins TRBV5-4 to TRBJ1-2; TRBD1 agrees at 7 bases. CDR3 length equals 17 residues. Germline assignment: CDR1 SGHNT and CDR2 YYREEE (reference sequence). V lost 4 bases and J lost 4; bases outside the gene matches: 16. CDR3 sequence (DNA): TGTGCCAGCAGCCCGTACACCCTGACAGGGACAATCTATGGCTACACCTTC. Protein sequence: CASSPYTLTGTIYGYTF.

The V gene is TRBV19, the J gene TRBJ2-1; D unresolved. V lost 4 bases and J lost 3, with 13 bases in between. The CDR3 has 15 amino acids. The germline V gene has CDR1 LNHDA and CDR2 SQIVND (reference sequence). DNA of the CDR3: TGTGCCAGTAGTACCACTAAGCGCGACTACAATGAGCAGTTCTTC. It is translated as CASSTTKRDYNEQFF.

The chain employs TRBV5-1 and TRBJ2-7, with D perhaps TRBD1 (6 bases). Looked up from germline, CDR1 is SGHRS and CDR2 is YFSETQ. The CDR3 runs 13 residues. V dropped 4 bases and J dropped 3 bases, with 11 bases sitting between them. The CDR3 loop reads CASSVTGFYEQYF. The CDR3 DNA is TGCGCCAGCAGCGTGACAGGTTTCTACGAGCAGTACTTC.

On this clone: Without the conserved terminal phenylalanine or tryptophan, this CDR3 likely stems from a read error. The chain couples TRBV15 to TRBJ1-2; D may be TRBD1 (6 bases). The CDR3 covers 15 residues. The V and J ends lost 1 base and 0 bases respectively, with 9 bases between them. Germline V gene lookup returns CDR1 LNHNV and CDR2 YYDKDF (reference sequence). In DNA form, the CDR3 reads TGTGCCACCAGCAGAGGGGACACTACTAACTATGGCTACACCCTC. Amino acids: CATSRGDTTNYGYTL.

The CDR3 here is CASKTQGGNYEQYF. The CDR3 coding sequence is TGTGCCAGCAAGACGCAGGGAGGGAACTACGAGCAGTACTTC. The V and J genes are TRBV2 and TRBJ2-7; the match to TRBD2 covers 7 bases. The CDR3 runs 14 residues. Trimming at V came to 7 bases and at J to 3 bases, leaving 9 bases not matched to a gene. CDR1 SNHLY and CDR2 FYNNEI come from the germline V gene.

This rearrangement joins TRBV21-1 to TRBJ1-5; the table gives TRBD1 as D, unverified against the DNA. TRBV21-1 is reported as a pseudogene. The CDR3 extends over 17 amino acids. CDR3 coding DNA: TGTGCCAGCAGCTGGGGCGGGCAGGGGATAAGCAATCAGCCCCAGCATTTT. This translates into CASSWGGQGISNQPQHF.

The sample holds a few counts of this clone. This chain joins TRBV7-2 and TRBJ2-1; D may be TRBD2 (5 bases). In germline, CDR1 is SGHTA, CDR2 FQGNSA. The V gene lost 5 bases and the J gene lost 1 base, with 18 bases spanning the gap. This CDR3 has 17 amino acids. CDR3 loop: CASSVTSGGLSYNEQFF. The CDR3 nucleotides read TGTGCCAGCAGCGTTACATCCGGAGGCCTTTCCTACAATGAGCAGTTCTTC.

V is TRBV2 and J is TRBJ2-5; a possible D gene is TRBD1 (6 bases). CDR1 SNHLY and CDR2 FYNNEI come from the germline V gene. V lost 3 bases and J 1 base, leaving 15 bases between the germline ends. The CDR3 has 16 residues. CDR3 loop: CASSDKDSTFQETQYF. The CDR3 nucleotides are TGTGCCAGCAGTGATAAGGACAGTACGTTCCAAGAGACCCAGTACTTC.